This entry is about one T cell receptor (beta chain). The antigen is undetermined. This entry is derived from a study of cytomegalovirus exposure and HLA in healthy donors. Study-wide findings and caveats: Researchers catalogued approximately 160 TCR beta chains as cytomegalovirus-associated. Most observed TCR sequences were rare, whereas some public TCRs were detected in many donors. In vitro data verified a few CMV-associated chains as specific for CMV antigens.

The validation cohort, a group of more than 100 subjects, included the donors and was separate from the roughly 700-subject first cohort. Here immunoSEQ multiplex PCR was the method, and the copy in TCRdb shows in-frame clones only, minus some. The sample consists of about 74,000 clones, around 94% of them appearing once. The sample consisted of PBMCs. The receptor was derived from a woman younger than 35 in good health and CMV-seropositive.

CDR3 coding DNA: TGCGCCAGCAGCCAAGTTGGCAGACCCACCCCCGAGGGAAACTATGGCTACACCTTC. It specifies CASSQVGRPTPEGNYGYTF. The rearrangement joins TRBV4-3 to TRBJ1-2; D remains unclear. V lost 1 base to trimming and J lost 2 bases, with 23 bases between them. Germline assignment: CDR1 LGHNA and CDR2 YSLEER. This CDR3 contains 19 residues.